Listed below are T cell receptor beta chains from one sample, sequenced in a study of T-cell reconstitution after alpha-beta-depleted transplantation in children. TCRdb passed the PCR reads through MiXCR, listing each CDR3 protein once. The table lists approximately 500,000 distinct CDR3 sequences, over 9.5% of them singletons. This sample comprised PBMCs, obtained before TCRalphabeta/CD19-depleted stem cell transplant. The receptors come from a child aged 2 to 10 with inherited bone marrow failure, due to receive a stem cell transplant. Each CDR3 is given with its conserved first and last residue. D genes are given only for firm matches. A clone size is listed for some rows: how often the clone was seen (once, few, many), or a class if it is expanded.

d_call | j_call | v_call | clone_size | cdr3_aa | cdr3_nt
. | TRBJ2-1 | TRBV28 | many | CKTGSIEQFF | TGCAAAACGGGGTCCATTGAGCAGTTCTTC
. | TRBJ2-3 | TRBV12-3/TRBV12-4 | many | CASSSIGADTQYF | TGTGCCAGCAGTTCCATCGGTGCAGATACGCAGTATTTT
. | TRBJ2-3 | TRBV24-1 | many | CATSDSGDPTDTQYF | TGTGCCACCAGCGATAGCGGAGACCCCACAGATACGCAGTATTTT
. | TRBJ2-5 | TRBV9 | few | CASSVSGHQETQYF | TGTGCCAGCAGCGTATCGGGACATCAAGAGACCCAGTACTTC
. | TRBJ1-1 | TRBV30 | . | CASHPGTEAFF | TGTGCCTCACATCCGGGAACTGAAGCTTTCTTT
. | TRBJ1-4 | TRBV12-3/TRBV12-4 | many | CASSLGGGPGNEKLFF | TGTGCCAGCAGCCTCGGTGGGGGGCCCGGGAATGAAAAACTGTTTTTT
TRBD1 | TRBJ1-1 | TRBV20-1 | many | CSATDRMNTEAFF | TGCAGTGCCACGGACAGGATGAACACTGAAGCTTTCTTT
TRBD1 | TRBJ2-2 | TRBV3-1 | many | CASSLYRTGTETGELFF | TGTGCCAGCAGCCTCTATCGGACAGGGACGGAGACCGGGGAGCTGTTTTTT
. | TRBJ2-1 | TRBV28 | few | CASSFSWRGSYNEQFF | TGTGCCAGCAGTTTTAGCTGGCGTGGCTCCTACAATGAGCAGTTCTTC
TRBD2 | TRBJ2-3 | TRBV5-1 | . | CASSPGDSGSTDTQYF | TGCGCCAGCAGCCCTGGGGATAGCGGGAGTACAGATACGCAGTATTTT
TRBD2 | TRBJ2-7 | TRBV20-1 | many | CSGGRDAYEQYF | TGCAGTGGGGGGAGGGACGCCTACGAGCAGTACTTC
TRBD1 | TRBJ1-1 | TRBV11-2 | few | CASSPLAGGTEAFF | TGTGCCAGCAGCCCATTAGCAGGGGGCACTGAAGCTTTCTTT
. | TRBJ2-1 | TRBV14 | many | CASSQDLSNEQFF | TGTGCCAGCAGCCAAGATCTTAGCAATGAGCAGTTCTTC
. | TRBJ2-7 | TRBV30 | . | CAWSSQAYEQYF | TGTGCCTGGTCCTCTCAGGCCTACGAGCAGTACTTC
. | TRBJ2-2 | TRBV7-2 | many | CASQKWGSYTGELFF | TGTGCCAGCCAGAAATGGGGCAGCTACACCGGGGAGCTGTTTTTT
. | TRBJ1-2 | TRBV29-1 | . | CSAAINDNYGYTF | TGCAGCGCTGCCATAAACGACAACTATGGCTACACCTTC
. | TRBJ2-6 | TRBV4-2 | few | CASSQKTGWRSGANVLTF | TGTGCCAGCAGCCAGAAGACAGGCTGGAGGTCTGGGGCCAACGTCCTGACTTTC
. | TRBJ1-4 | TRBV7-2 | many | CASSLGRENEKLFF | TGTGCCAGCAGCTTGGGCAGAGAAAATGAAAAACTGTTTTTT
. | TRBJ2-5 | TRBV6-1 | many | CASSAGTDQETQYF | TGTGCCAGCAGCGCAGGGACGGACCAAGAGACCCAGTACTTC
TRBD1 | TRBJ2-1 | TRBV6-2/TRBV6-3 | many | CASSYARGFWFF | TGTGCCAGCAGTTACGCCAGGGGGTTCTGGTTCTTC
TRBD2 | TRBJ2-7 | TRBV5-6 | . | CASSHRLARTYEQYF | TGTGCCAGCAGCCATAGACTAGCGAGGACCTACGAGCAGTACTTC
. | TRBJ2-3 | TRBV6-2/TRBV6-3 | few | CASSYSWRESVPQGTQYF | TGTGCCAGCAGTTACTCCTGGCGGGAGTCCGTCCCACAGGGTACGCAGTATTTT
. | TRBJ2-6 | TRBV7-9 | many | CASSLLKTSGANVLTF | TGTGCCAGCAGCTTATTGAAAACCTCTGGGGCCAACGTCCTGACTTTC
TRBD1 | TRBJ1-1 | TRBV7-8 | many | CASSPRDSTEAFF | TGTGCCAGCAGCCCCCGGGACAGCACTGAAGCTTTCTTT
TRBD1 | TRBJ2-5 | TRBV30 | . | CAWSGGYAQETQYF | TGTGCCTGGTCAGGGGGCTACGCCCAAGAGACCCAGTACTTC
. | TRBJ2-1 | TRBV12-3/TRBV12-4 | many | CASSLGGAPWSVLFF | TGTGCCAGCAGTCTTGGTGGGGCTCCCTGGTCTGTTCTGTTCTTC
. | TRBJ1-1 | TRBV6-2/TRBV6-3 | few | CASGRTGTEAFF | TGTGCCAGCGGGCGGACGGGGACTGAAGCTTTCTTT
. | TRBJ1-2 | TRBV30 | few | CAWSALSWAAYGYTF | TGTGCCTGGAGTGCCCTGAGTTGGGCAGCCTATGGCTACACCTTC
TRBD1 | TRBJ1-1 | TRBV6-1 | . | CASSEDRGIKNTEAFF | TGTGCCAGCAGTGAAGACAGGGGAATTAAGAACACTGAAGCTTTCTTT
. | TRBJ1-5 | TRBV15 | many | CATSRGPGGNQPQHF | TGTGCCACCAGCAGAGGTCCGGGGGGAAATCAGCCCCAGCATTTT
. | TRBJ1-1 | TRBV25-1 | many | CASRASMSYEAFF | TGTGCCAGCAGGGCCTCAATGTCTTATGAAGCTTTCTTT
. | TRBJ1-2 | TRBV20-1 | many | CSARYREEGYTF | TGCAGTGCTAGATACAGAGAAGAAGGCTACACCTTC
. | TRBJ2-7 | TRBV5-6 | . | CASSRRVNYEQYF | TGTGCCAGCAGCCGACGTGTAAACTACGAGCAGTACTTC
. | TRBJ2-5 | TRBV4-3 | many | CASSHSTQETQYF | TGCGCCAGCAGCCATTCTACCCAAGAGACCCAGTACTTC
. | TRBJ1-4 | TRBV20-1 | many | CSASRGFFNEKLFF | TGCAGTGCATCCCGGGGTTTCTTTAATGAAAAACTGTTTTTT
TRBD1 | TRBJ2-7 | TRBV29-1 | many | CSVASGQGVGEQYF | TGCAGCGTCGCCAGTGGACAGGGGGTAGGGGAGCAGTACTTC
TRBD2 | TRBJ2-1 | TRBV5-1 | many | CASSSGTSLVYEQFF | TGCGCCAGCAGCTCCGGGACTAGCCTCGTCTATGAGCAGTTCTTC
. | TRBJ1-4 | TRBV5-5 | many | CASSLTISGLREKLFF | TGTGCCAGCAGCCTAACAATTTCAGGGTTGCGGGAAAAACTGTTTTTT
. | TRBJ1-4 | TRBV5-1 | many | CASKIGTDEKLFF | TGCGCCAGTAAGATTGGGACGGACGAAAAACTGTTTTTT
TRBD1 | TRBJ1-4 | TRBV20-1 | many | CSALGQGIANEKLFF | TGCAGTGCTCTGGGACAGGGGATTGCTAATGAAAAACTGTTTTTT
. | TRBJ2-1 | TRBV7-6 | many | CASSLPGPYNEQFF | TGTGCCAGCAGCTTACCGGGACCCTACAATGAGCAGTTCTTC
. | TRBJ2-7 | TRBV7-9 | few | CASSYSPTYEQYF | TGTGCCAGCAGCTACTCCCCGACCTACGAGCAGTACTTC
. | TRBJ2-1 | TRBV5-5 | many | CASSLPAASNNEQFF | TGTGCCAGCAGCCTACCCGCAGCCTCAAACAATGAGCAGTTCTTC
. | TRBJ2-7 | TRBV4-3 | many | CASSQGLGGGSGEQYF | TGCGCCAGCAGCCAAGGACTGGGTGGGGGATCGGGGGAGCAGTACTTC
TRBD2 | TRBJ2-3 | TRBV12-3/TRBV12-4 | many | CASSPQSSGTTDTQYF | TGTGCCAGCAGTCCACAATCTAGCGGGACCACAGATACGCAGTATTTT
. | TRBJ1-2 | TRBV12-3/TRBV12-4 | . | CASRSGTVGWGYGYTF | TGTGCCAGCAGGAGTGGCACCGTGGGGTGGGGCTATGGCTACACCTTC
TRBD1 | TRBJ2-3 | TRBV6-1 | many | CASNGQGADTQYF | TGTGCCAGCAACGGACAGGGGGCAGATACGCAGTATTTT
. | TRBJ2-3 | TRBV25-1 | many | CASSPRDGWGTDTQYF | TGTGCCAGCAGCCCCCGGGACGGCTGGGGCACAGATACGCAGTATTTT
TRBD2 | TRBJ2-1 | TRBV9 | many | CASSVGREGDNEQFF | TGTGCCAGCAGCGTAGGAAGGGAGGGAGACAATGAGCAGTTCTTC
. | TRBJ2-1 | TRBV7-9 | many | CASSLGWSSYNEQFF | TGTGCCAGCAGCTTAGGCTGGAGCTCCTACAATGAGCAGTTCTTC
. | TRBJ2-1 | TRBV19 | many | CASSISEANEQFF | TGTGCCAGTAGTATATCGGAGGCGAATGAGCAGTTCTTC
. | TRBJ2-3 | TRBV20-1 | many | CSATTRPDTQYF | TGCAGTGCGACAACTCGTCCAGATACGCAGTATTTT
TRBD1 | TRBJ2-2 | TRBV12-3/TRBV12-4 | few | CASSFSGQGNTGELFF | TGTGCCAGCAGTTTCTCGGGACAGGGAAACACCGGGGAGCTGTTTTTT
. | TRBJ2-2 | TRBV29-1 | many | CSVEDLRGYTGELFF | TGCAGCGTTGAAGACCTACGGGGTTACACCGGGGAGCTGTTTTTT
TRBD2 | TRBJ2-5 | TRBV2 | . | CASSDPAGGAETQYF | TGTGCCAGCAGTGACCCGGCGGGAGGGGCGGAGACCCAGTACTTC
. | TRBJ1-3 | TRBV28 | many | CASSPGRRNTIYF | TGTGCCAGCAGCCCGGGACGGAGAAACACCATATATTTT
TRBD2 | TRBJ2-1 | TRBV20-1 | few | CSARDRTRSLREQFF | TGCAGTGCTAGAGATAGGACTAGGAGTCTCCGTGAGCAGTTCTTC